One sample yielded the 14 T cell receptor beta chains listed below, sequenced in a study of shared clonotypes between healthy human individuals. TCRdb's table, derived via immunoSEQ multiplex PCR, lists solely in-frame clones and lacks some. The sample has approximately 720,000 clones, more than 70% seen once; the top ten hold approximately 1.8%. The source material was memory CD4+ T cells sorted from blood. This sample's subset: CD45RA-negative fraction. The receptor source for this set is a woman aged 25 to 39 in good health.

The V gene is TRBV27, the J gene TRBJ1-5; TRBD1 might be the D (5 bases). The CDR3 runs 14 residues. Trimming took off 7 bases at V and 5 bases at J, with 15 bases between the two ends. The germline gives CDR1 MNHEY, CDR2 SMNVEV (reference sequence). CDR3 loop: CASKRERGDQPQHF. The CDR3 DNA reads TGTGCCAGCAAGCGCGAAAGAGGGGATCAGCCCCAGCATTTT.

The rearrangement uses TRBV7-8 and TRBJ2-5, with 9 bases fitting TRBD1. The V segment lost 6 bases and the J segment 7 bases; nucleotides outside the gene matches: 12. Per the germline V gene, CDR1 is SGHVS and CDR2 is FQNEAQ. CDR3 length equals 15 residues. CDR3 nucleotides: TGTGCCAGCAGTTTACAGGGGGCAGCGGTAGCGACCCAGTACTTC. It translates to CASSLQGAAVATQYF.

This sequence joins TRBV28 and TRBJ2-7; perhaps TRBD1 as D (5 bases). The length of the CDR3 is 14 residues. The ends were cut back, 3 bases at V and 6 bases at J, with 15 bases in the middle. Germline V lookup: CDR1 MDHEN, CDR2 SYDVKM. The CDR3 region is CASSFLRQGSEQYF. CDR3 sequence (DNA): TGTGCCAGCAGTTTCCTCCGGCAGGGCAGCGAGCAGTACTTC. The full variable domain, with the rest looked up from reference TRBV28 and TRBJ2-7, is DVKVTQSSRYLVKRTGEKVFLECVQDMDHENMFWYRQDPGLGLRLIYFSYDVKMKEKGDIPEGYSVSREKKERFSLILESASTNQTSMYLCASSFLRQGSEQYFGPGTRLTVT.

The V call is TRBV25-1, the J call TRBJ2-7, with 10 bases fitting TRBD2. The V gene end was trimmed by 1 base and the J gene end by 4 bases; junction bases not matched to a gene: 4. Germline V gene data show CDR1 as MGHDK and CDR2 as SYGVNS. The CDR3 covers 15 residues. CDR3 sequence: CASSELGAGGYEQYF. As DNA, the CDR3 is TGTGCCAGCAGTGAATTGGGAGCGGGAGGGTACGAGCAGTACTTC.

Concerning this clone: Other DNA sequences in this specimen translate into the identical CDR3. In DNA, the CDR3 is TGCGCCAGCAGCTTGTCCAGCACTAATGAAAAACTGTTTTTT. Encoded protein: CASSLSSTNEKLFF. J is TRBJ1-4 and V is TRBV5-1; D gene uncertain. V lost 1 base and J 2 bases, leaving 6 bases between the germline ends. CDR1 is SGHRS and CDR2 is YFSETQ in the germline V gene. The CDR3 has 14 amino acids.

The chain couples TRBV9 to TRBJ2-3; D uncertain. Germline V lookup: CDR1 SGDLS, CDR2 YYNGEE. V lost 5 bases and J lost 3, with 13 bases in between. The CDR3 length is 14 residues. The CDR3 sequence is CASSRTVGTDTQYF. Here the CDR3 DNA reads TGTGCCAGCAGTAGGACGGTGGGGACAGATACGCAGTATTTT.

The DNA of the CDR3 is TGTGCCAGCACCAGAACCCAAAATGAAAAACTGTTTTTT. Translation gives CASTRTQNEKLFF. This chain uses TRBV2 with TRBJ1-4; D remains ambiguous. From germline, CDR1 is SNHLY and CDR2 FYNNEI. CDR3 length: 13 residues. The V end lost 7 bases, the J end lost 5 bases, and 11 bases lay between the germline ends.

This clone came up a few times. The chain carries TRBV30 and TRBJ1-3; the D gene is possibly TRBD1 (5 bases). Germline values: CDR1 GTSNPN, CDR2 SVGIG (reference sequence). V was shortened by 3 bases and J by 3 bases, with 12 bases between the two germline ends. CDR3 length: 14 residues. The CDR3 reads CAWRPGTNGNTIYF. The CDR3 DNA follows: TGTGCCTGGAGACCCGGGACGAATGGAAACACCATATATTTT.

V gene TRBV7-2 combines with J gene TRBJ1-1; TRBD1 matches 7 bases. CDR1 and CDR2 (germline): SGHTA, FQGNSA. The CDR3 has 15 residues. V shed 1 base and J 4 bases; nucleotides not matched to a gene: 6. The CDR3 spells CASSLEGAGGTEAFF. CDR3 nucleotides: TGTGCCAGCAGCTTAGAGGGGGCGGGAGGCACTGAAGCTTTCTTT. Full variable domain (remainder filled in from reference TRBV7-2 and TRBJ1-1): GAGVSQSPSNKVTEKGKDVELRCDPISGHTALYWYRQSLGQGLEFLIYFQGNSAPDKSGLPSDRFSAERTGGSVSTLTIQRTQQEDSAVYLCASSLEGAGGTEAFFGQGTRLTVV.

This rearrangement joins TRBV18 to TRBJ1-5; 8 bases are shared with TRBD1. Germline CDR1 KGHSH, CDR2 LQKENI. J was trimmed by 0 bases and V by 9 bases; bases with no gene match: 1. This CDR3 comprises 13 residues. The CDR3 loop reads CASTGGSNQPQHF. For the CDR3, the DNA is TGTGCCAGTACAGGGGGTAGCAATCAGCCCCAGCATTTT.

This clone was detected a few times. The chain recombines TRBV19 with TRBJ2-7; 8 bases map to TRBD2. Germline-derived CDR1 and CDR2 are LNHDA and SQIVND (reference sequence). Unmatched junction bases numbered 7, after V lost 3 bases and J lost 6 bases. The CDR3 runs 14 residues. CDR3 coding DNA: TGTGCCAGTAGTATTGGAGCGGGAGCGGGCGAGCAGTACTTC. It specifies CASSIGAGAGEQYF.

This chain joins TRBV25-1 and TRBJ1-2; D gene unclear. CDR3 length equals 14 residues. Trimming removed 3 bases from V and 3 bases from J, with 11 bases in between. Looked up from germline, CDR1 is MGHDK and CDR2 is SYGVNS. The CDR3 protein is CASSDGVLHYGYTF. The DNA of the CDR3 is TGTGCCAGCAGTGACGGGGTACTCCACTATGGCTACACCTTC.

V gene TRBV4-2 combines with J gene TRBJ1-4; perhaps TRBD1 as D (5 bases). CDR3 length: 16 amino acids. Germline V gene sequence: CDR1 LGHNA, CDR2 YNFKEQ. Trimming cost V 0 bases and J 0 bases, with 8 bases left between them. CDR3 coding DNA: TGTGCCAGCAGCCAAGAGACAGAGGCAACTAATGAAAAACTGTTTTTT. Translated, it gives CASSQETEATNEKLFF.

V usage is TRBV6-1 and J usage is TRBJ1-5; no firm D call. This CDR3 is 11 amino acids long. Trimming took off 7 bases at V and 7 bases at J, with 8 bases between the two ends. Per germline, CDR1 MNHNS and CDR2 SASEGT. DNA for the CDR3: TGTGCCAGCATTACGAAACAGCCCCAGCATTTT. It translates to CASITKQPQHF.